This passage covers 12 T cell receptor beta chains from one sample sequenced in a study of lymphopenia after photon versus proton radiotherapy. This table comes from immunoSEQ multiplex PCR, and its TCRdb copy is limited to in-frame clones, with some not included. The table records 150,000 to 200,000 clones, more than 85% of them present only once. The material was peripheral blood, obtained from a patient treated with photon-based radiotherapy. All receptors come from a man aged 50-59 years with gastric cancer.

This chain connects TRBV30 to TRBJ1-1; tentatively, D is TRBD1 (5 bases). The V gene lost 2 bases and the J gene lost 0 bases, with 7 bases spanning the gap. CDR1 is GTSNPN and CDR2 is SVGIG in the germline V gene (reference sequence). The CDR3 spans 13 residues. CDR3 region: CAWSKGVNTEAFF. In DNA form, the CDR3 reads TGTGCCTGGAGTAAAGGGGTGAACACTGAAGCTTTCTTT.

The chain is built from TRBV4-2 and TRBJ1-2; a possible D gene is TRBD1 (6 bases). The CDR3 extends over 16 amino acids. Between the trimmed V and J ends, which lost 0 bases and 7 bases, there was a span of 18 bases. Per the germline V gene, CDR1 is LGHNA and CDR2 is YNFKEQ. The CDR3 protein is CASSQDGWVQGLGYTF. As DNA, the CDR3 is TGTGCCAGCAGCCAAGATGGGTGGGTACAGGGTCTTGGCTACACCTTC.

This rearrangement joins TRBV5-5 to TRBJ2-7; no clear D. V was trimmed by 4 bases and J by 3 bases, leaving 5 bases between them. Looked up from germline, CDR1 is SGHKS and CDR2 is YYEKEE (reference sequence). This CDR3 is built from 11 residues. CDR3 region: CASSRNYEQYF. CDR3 coding DNA: TGTGCCAGCAGCCGCAACTACGAGCAGTACTTC.

V usage is TRBV6-5 and J usage is TRBJ1-2, with D tentatively TRBD1 (5 bases). The germline V and J ends were trimmed by 5 bases and 2 bases, with 9 bases remaining between them. The CDR3 runs to 13 residues. The germline V gene encodes CDR1 MNHEY and CDR2 SVGAGI. The CDR3 spells CASSVSGNYGYTF. The DNA for the CDR3 is TGTGCCAGCAGTGTCTCAGGGAACTATGGCTACACCTTC.

This clone appeared a few times. The chain uses TRBV11-2 and TRBJ1-3; D not certain. From germline, CDR1 is SGHAT and CDR2 FQNNGV. Between the trimmed V and J ends, which lost 4 bases and 4 bases, there was a span of 17 bases. The CDR3 consists of 16 residues. The CDR3 reads CASSSLRRLEGNTIYF. In nucleotides, the CDR3 is TGTGCCAGCAGCTCCCTCCGGCGCCTGGAGGGAAACACCATATATTTT.

The rearrangement joins TRBV5-4 to TRBJ1-1; tentative D call: TRBD1 (6 bases). V was trimmed by 0 bases and J by 5 bases, leaving 14 bases between them. The CDR3 is 15 residues long. The germline gives CDR1 SGHNT, CDR2 YYREEE (reference sequence). This chain's CDR3 is CASSLGGAAGTEAFF. CDR3 DNA sequence: TGTGCCAGCAGCTTGGGGGGGGCAGCAGGGACTGAAGCTTTCTTT.

The chain is built from TRBV19 and TRBJ1-5; no definite D call. CDR1 and CDR2 from the germline V gene are LNHDA and SQIVND (reference sequence). The CDR3 sequence is 15 residues long. The germline V and J ends were trimmed by 5 bases and 0 bases, with 11 bases remaining between them. The CDR3 DNA reads TGTGCCAGTAGTCCGGGCCTCTATAGCAATCAGCCCCAGCATTTT. Translating it yields CASSPGLYSNQPQHF.

This clone showed up just a few times. This chain links TRBV4-2 with TRBJ2-3; 7 bases fit TRBD2. Germline CDR1 and CDR2: LGHNA and YNFKEQ. The CDR3 sequence is 16 residues long. The V and J ends lost 0 bases and 1 base, in that order; junction bases with no gene match: 4. The CDR3 loop reads CASSQDRAGGTDTQYF. The CDR3 nucleotides read TGTGCCAGCAGCCAAGATAGGGCGGGAGGCACAGATACGCAGTATTTT.

The genes are TRBV10-3 and TRBJ1-2; no definite D call. Germline V gene sequence: CDR1 ENHRY, CDR2 SYGVKD. This CDR3 has 14 amino acids. Trimming took 4 bases from V and 0 from J, leaving 9 bases between them. The CDR3 loop is CAISGNSPNYGYTF. DNA of the CDR3: TGTGCCATCAGTGGGAACAGCCCTAACTATGGCTACACCTTC.

The gene calls are TRBV5-1 and TRBJ1-1; weak D call: TRBD1 (5 bases). From germline, CDR1 is SGHRS and CDR2 YFSETQ. V lost 6 bases and J lost 4, with 16 bases in between. The CDR3 extends over 14 amino acids. This CDR3 is CASMAGPGGTEAFF. As DNA, the CDR3 is TGCGCCAGCATGGCGGGGCCCGGCGGCACTGAAGCTTTCTTT.

The chain joins TRBV5-1 to TRBJ2-3; TRBD2 agrees at 8 bases. Germline CDR1 reads SGHRS; CDR2 reads YFSETQ. The CDR3 spans 17 residues. The V segment lost 0 bases and the J segment 4 bases; nucleotides outside the gene matches: 10. CDR3 nucleotide sequence: TGCGCCAGCAGCTTGGGGGCATCCAGCGGGAGTGCAGATACGCAGTATTTT. It codes for CASSLGASSGSADTQYF.

The gene calls are TRBV28 and TRBJ1-4; 11 bases are a match to TRBD1. V trimming: 3 bases; J trimming: 8 bases; junction bases outside the gene matches: 5. The V gene's germline CDR1 is MDHEN and CDR2 SYDVKM. This CDR3 has 15 amino acids. The CDR3 coding sequence is TGTGCCAGCAGTTTCCCCGGGACAGGGGGAGAAAAACTGTTTTTT. Protein: CASSFPGTGGEKLFF.